One sample yielded the 28 T cell receptor beta chains listed below, sequenced in a study of blood T cell repertoires in COVID-19. The protocol was immunoSEQ multiplex PCR, while the TCRdb copy is restricted to in-frame clones and leaves out a portion. The sample includes roughly 230,000 clones, nearly 95% seen only once; the top ten take approximately 0.8%. Source material: peripheral blood. The receptors here all came from a man aged 25 to 40 with COVID-19, enrolled during active disease.

The chain is built from TRBV7-9 and TRBJ2-7; a possible D gene is TRBD2 (6 bases). Germline V CDR1 and CDR2: SEHNR, FQNEAQ (reference sequence). Trimming took off 1 base at V and 1 base at J, with 8 bases between the two ends. The CDR3 is 14 residues long. CDR3 amino acids: CASSLVSGSYEQYF. In nucleotides, the CDR3 is TGTGCCAGCAGCTTAGTTAGCGGTTCCTACGAGCAGTACTTC.

In this sample, this clone turned up a few times. V and J are TRBV5-5 and TRBJ1-3; D not resolved. CDR3 length: 14 amino acids. Germline V gene lookup returns CDR1 SGHKS and CDR2 YYEKEE (reference sequence). Trimming cost V 1 base and J 9 bases, with 14 bases left between them. Here the CDR3 reads CASSLSGQVGTIYF. The CDR3 DNA follows: TGTGCCAGCAGCTTGTCTGGGCAGGTCGGCACCATATATTTT.

The chain has TRBV20-1 and TRBJ1-2; D not certain. The germline V gene has CDR1 DFQATT and CDR2 SNEGSKA (reference sequence). With 3 bases removed from V and 6 bases from J, the gap between germline ends came to 17 bases. The CDR3 length is 14 residues. This chain's CDR3 is CSASGRGGRNGYTF. The CDR3 nucleotides read TGCAGTGCTAGTGGTCGGGGTGGCCGGAATGGCTACACCTTC.

The chain is built from TRBV5-4 and TRBJ1-1; no clear D gene. The germline V and J ends were trimmed by 4 bases and 1 base, with 14 bases remaining between them. The CDR3 contains 15 residues. CDR1 is SGHNT, CDR2 YYREEE, per germline (reference sequence). The CDR3 is CASSPRDSRNTEAFF. In nucleotides, the CDR3 is TGTGCCAGCAGCCCAAGAGATAGTCGGAACACTGAAGCTTTCTTT.

This clone was found a few times. J is TRBJ1-2 and V is TRBV2; the D is unclear. The CDR3 sequence is 14 residues long. The V end was cut by 1 base, the J end by 1 base, with 7 bases between. Germline loops: CDR1 SNHLY, CDR2 FYNNEI. CDR3 DNA sequence: TGTGCCAGCAGTGAAGACAAATTTAACTATGGCTACACCTTC. Translation gives CASSEDKFNYGYTF.

The J gene is TRBJ2-2, the V gene TRBV19; TRBD1 matches at 7 bases. Germline V gene lookup returns CDR1 LNHDA and CDR2 SQIVND (reference sequence). This CDR3 is 16 amino acids long. Trimming at V came to 4 bases and at J to 2 bases, leaving 7 bases not matched to a gene. CDR3 amino acids: CASSTWGQPNTGELFF. The CDR3 DNA sequence: TGTGCCAGTAGTACATGGGGACAGCCCAACACCGGGGAGCTGTTTTTT.

The chain has TRBV7-3 and TRBJ1-1; D remains ambiguous. V was pared by 5 bases and J by 3 bases, with 16 bases between. The CDR3 extends over 15 amino acids. Germline V gene sequence: CDR1 SGHTA, CDR2 FQGTGA. The CDR3 region has the DNA TGTGCCAGCAGCCTCGGTGGCCGGCGGGACACTGAAGCTTTCTTT. It codes for CASSLGGRRDTEAFF.

CDR3 sequence (DNA): TGTGCCAGCAGTGAAACGGGGGGTGGAGAGACCCAGTACTTC. This translates into CASSETGGGETQYF. The chain uses TRBV2 and TRBJ2-5, with 7 bases identical to TRBD2. The CDR3 runs to 14 residues. The junction had 4 bases not matched to a gene; V was cut back by 2 bases and J by 4 bases. Germline CDR1 is SNHLY and CDR2 is FYNNEI. The full variable domain, completed using reference TRBV2 and TRBJ2-5, is EPEVTQTPSHQVTQMGQEVILRCVPISNHLYFYWYRQILGQKVEFLVSFYNNEISEKSEIFDDQFSVERPDGSNFTLKIRSTKLEDSAMYFCASSETGGGETQYFGPGTRLLVL.

The gene calls are TRBV9 and TRBJ1-2; a possible D gene is TRBD1 (5 bases). CDR3 size: 15 residues. V lost 0 bases, J lost 0 bases, and 9 bases lay in between. In germline, CDR1 is SGDLS, CDR2 YYNGEE. CDR3 residues: CASSVEGNSNYGYTF. The CDR3 DNA reads TGTGCCAGCAGCGTAGAGGGGAATTCTAACTATGGCTACACCTTC.

This sequence joins TRBV9 and TRBJ1-6; D possibly corresponds to TRBD1 (6 bases). With 4 bases removed from V and 5 bases from J, the gap between germline ends came to 13 bases. The V gene's germline CDR1 is SGDLS and CDR2 YYNGEE. The CDR3 spans 15 residues. Written as DNA, the CDR3 is TGTGCCAGCAGCCCCACGGGACATAATAATTCACCCCTCCACTTT. Translation: CASSPTGHNNSPLHF.

This clone was counted only a few times. The genes are TRBV6-5 and TRBJ1-2; 9 positions match TRBD1. This CDR3 contains 14 residues. V gave up 4 bases and J gave up 3 bases; unmatched junction bases: 3. Germline-derived CDR1 and CDR2 are MNHEY and SVGAGI. As DNA, the CDR3 is TGTGCCAGCAGTTTACAGGGGGCGGACTATGGCTACACCTTC. The encoded protein is CASSLQGADYGYTF.

The chain has TRBV13 and TRBJ2-2, with TRBD2 identical over 7 bases. The CDR3 consists of 14 residues. Trimming took 6 bases from V and 7 from J; bases not matched to a gene: 8. Germline V gene data show CDR1 as PRHDT and CDR2 as FYEKMQ (reference sequence). CDR3 sequence reads: CASRRGTTRGELFF. The CDR3 region has the DNA TGTGCCAGCAGACGGGGGACTACCCGCGGGGAGCTGTTTTTT.

This clone came up once. The rearrangement joins TRBV19 to TRBJ2-2; D is unclear. There are 16 residues in the CDR3. V lost 1 base to trimming and J lost 6 bases, with 15 bases between them. CDR1 and CDR2 (germline): LNHDA, SQIVND (reference sequence). The DNA of the CDR3 is TGTGCCAGTAGTATAGTAGGCCGGGTTGGCGCCGGGGAGCTGTTTTTT. It specifies CASSIVGRVGAGELFF.

This clone came up once. This chain joins TRBV7-7 and TRBJ1-4; 10 bases agree with TRBD1. In germline, CDR1 is SSHAT, CDR2 FNYEAQ (reference sequence). V was pared by 3 bases and J by 7 bases, with 5 bases of the junction left unmatched. CDR3 size: 15 residues. Here the CDR3 reads CASSLTGGEGEKLFF. The CDR3 DNA is TGTGCCAGCAGCTTGACAGGGGGCGAGGGTGAAAAACTGTTTTTT.

This clone was found once. The gene calls are TRBV27 and TRBJ2-7; D not resolved. Between the trimmed V and J ends, which lost 2 bases and 3 bases, there was a span of 8 bases. Germline CDR1 is MNHEY and CDR2 is SMNVEV (reference sequence). The CDR3 loop spans 13 amino acids. In nucleotides, the CDR3 is TGTGCCAGCAGTTTACGACGCGGCTACGAGCAGTACTTC. Residues: CASSLRRGYEQYF.

The chain links TRBV5-1 to TRBJ1-1; TRBD1 agrees at 7 bases. Germline values: CDR1 SGHRS, CDR2 YFSETQ. V was pared by 1 base and J by 6 bases, with 6 bases of the junction left unmatched. This CDR3 has 14 amino acids. The CDR3 DNA is TGCGCCAGCAGCTTGAAAGGGGGCAGCGCTGAAGCTTTCTTT. As protein: CASSLKGGSAEAFF.

The chain joins TRBV10-1 to TRBJ1-1, with a weak D call TRBD1 (5 bases). The V end lost 2 bases, the J end lost 5 bases, and 15 bases lay between the germline ends. Germline lookup yields CDR1 WNHNN and CDR2 SYGVQD (reference sequence). The CDR3 has 15 residues. CDR3 protein: CASSEAGKGKTEAFF. For the CDR3, the DNA is TGCGCCAGCAGTGAGGCAGGGAAGGGAAAAACTGAAGCTTTCTTT.

The chain carries TRBV10-3 and TRBJ2-7; the D gene is possibly TRBD1 (6 bases). V was pared by 6 bases and J by 3 bases, with 9 bases between. This CDR3 is built from 12 residues. CDR1 is ENHRY, CDR2 SYGVKD, per germline. Here the CDR3 reads CAISAGDYEQYF. The CDR3 DNA reads as TGTGCCATCAGCGCAGGGGACTACGAGCAGTACTTC.

This chain links TRBV7-9 with TRBJ2-2; tentative D call: TRBD2 (6 bases). The CDR3 spans 16 residues. V gave up 4 bases and J gave up 6 bases, with 18 bases separating them. The germline V gene has CDR1 SEHNR and CDR2 FQNEAQ (reference sequence). As DNA, the CDR3 is TGTGCCAGCAGCTCGCTCGGGGGTGGTCGGGCCGGGGAGCTGTTTTTT. Translation: CASSSLGGGRAGELFF.

The genes are TRBV6-5 and TRBJ1-2; 8 bases match TRBD1. This CDR3 comprises 16 residues. CDR1 and CDR2 from the germline V gene are MNHEY and SVGAGI. V shed 2 bases and J 4 bases; nucleotides not matched to a gene: 9. CDR3 sequence: CASSYTRTGSRYGYTF. In nucleotides, the CDR3 is TGTGCCAGCAGTTACACCCGGACAGGGAGCCGCTATGGCTACACCTTC.

The V call is TRBV5-1, the J call TRBJ1-1; D remains ambiguous. Germline CDR1 is SGHRS and CDR2 is YFSETQ. This CDR3 comprises 15 residues. With 4 bases removed from V and 4 bases from J, the gap between germline ends came to 17 bases. The CDR3 nucleotides are TGCGCCAGCAGCAAATTCGGGTCGTCGGGCACTGAAGCTTTCTTT. It specifies CASSKFGSSGTEAFF.

V is TRBV27 and J is TRBJ1-2, with TRBD1 as a possible D gene (5 bases). V was pared by 0 bases and J by 5 bases, with 13 bases between. Germline values: CDR1 MNHEY, CDR2 SMNVEV (reference sequence). The CDR3 runs to 15 residues. The CDR3 is CASSLSSAGRYGYTF. CDR3 coding DNA: TGTGCCAGCAGTTTATCGTCCGCAGGGAGGTATGGCTACACCTTC.

The rearrangement joins TRBV30 to TRBJ1-2, with D perhaps TRBD1 (5 bases). V gave up 0 bases and J gave up 11 bases, with 10 bases separating them. Germline-derived CDR1 and CDR2 are GTSNPN and SVGIG (reference sequence). This CDR3 has 11 residues. CDR3 sequence reads: CAWSVAGRYTF. The DNA of the CDR3 is TGTGCCTGGAGTGTAGCAGGGCGGTACACCTTC. The full variable domain, rest sourced from reference TRBV30 and TRBJ1-2, is SQTIHQWPATLVQPVGSPLSLECTVEGTSNPNLYWYRQAAGRGLQLLFYSVGIGQISSEVPQNLSASRPQDRQFILSSKKLLLSDSGFYLCAWSVAGRYTFGSGTRLTVV.

V is TRBV19 and J is TRBJ1-1; 8 bases align to TRBD1. From germline, CDR1 is LNHDA and CDR2 SQIVND (reference sequence). The CDR3 runs to 14 residues. J gave up 3 bases and V 3 bases, and 3 bases lay outside the gene matches. CDR3 sequence: CASSIPGGDTEAFF. The CDR3 DNA is TGTGCCAGTAGTATTCCAGGGGGCGACACTGAAGCTTTCTTT. The full variable domain, its missing parts supplied by reference TRBV19 and TRBJ1-1, is DGGITQSPKYLFRKEGQNVTLSCEQNLNHDAMYWYRQDPGQGLRLIYYSQIVNDFQKGDIAEGYSVSREKKESFPLTVTSAQKNPTAFYLCASSIPGGDTEAFFGQGTRLTVV.

The sample holds a few counts of this clone. V is TRBV28 and J is TRBJ1-2, with 7 bases matching TRBD1. V trimming: 3 bases; J trimming: 5 bases; junction bases outside the gene matches: 6. The CDR3 covers 14 residues. CDR1 MDHEN and CDR2 SYDVKM come from the germline V gene. The CDR3 sequence: CASSFDRAQYGYTF. CDR3 bases: TGTGCCAGCAGTTTTGACAGGGCACAGTATGGCTACACCTTC.

This sequence joins TRBV27 and TRBJ2-7; 7 bases map to TRBD2. Losses at the gene ends were 6 bases for V and 0 bases for J; bases not matched to a gene: 14. This CDR3 is 17 amino acids long. Per the germline V gene, CDR1 is MNHEY and CDR2 is SMNVEV (reference sequence). The CDR3 DNA is TGTGCCAGCAGCCTGGCCGCGGGGGTCGGAAGCTCCTACGAGCAGTACTTC. Its translation: CASSLAAGVGSSYEQYF.

V usage is TRBV5-1 and J usage is TRBJ2-2, with D unclear. Between the trimmed V and J ends, which lost 2 bases and 5 bases, there was a span of 4 bases. The CDR3 loop spans 12 amino acids. Germline CDR1 and CDR2: SGHRS and YFSETQ. In DNA form, the CDR3 reads TGCGCCAGCAGCTTCCCTACCGGGGAGCTGTTTTTT. It specifies CASSFPTGELFF.

Written as DNA, the CDR3 is TGCGCCAGCCGATACACAGGGGCTAATGAAAAACTGTTTTTT. It encodes CASRYTGANEKLFF. The chain has TRBV4-1 and TRBJ1-4; 7 bases are a match to TRBD1. CDR3 length: 14 residues. The junction had 6 bases not matched to a gene; V was cut back by 8 bases and J by 3 bases. Germline values: CDR1 MGHRA, CDR2 YSYEKL.